The T cell receptor beta chain described here comes from a study of OX40 agonist ivuxolimab in advanced cancers. Samples of blood were obtained at baseline, on cycle 4 day 1, and on cycle 7 day 1. Generated by immunoSEQ multiplex PCR, the TCRdb table keeps only in-frame clones and is missing some. This table holds fewer than 70,000 clones, about 90% found once. Germline V gene lookup returns CDR1 MNHGY and CDR2 SVAAGI. The CDR3 loop spans 12 amino acids. The ends were cut back, 10 bases at V and 3 bases at J, with 10 bases in the middle. The chain couples TRBV6-9 to TRBJ2-1; unclear D gene. Sequencing used CD4+ or CD8+ T cells sorted from blood, obtained in a trial of the OX40 agonist ivuxolimab. The sequence was collected from an adult with an advanced solid tumor such as melanoma, head and neck, liver or kidney cancer. The CDR3 nucleotides are TGTGCCACTACAACGGGCTACAATGAGCAGTTCTTC. Its protein is CATTTGYNEQFF.